This T cell receptor beta chain stems from a study of vaccination and CD4 T cells after COVID-19. On this clonotype: What it binds is unknown.

Treatment given: approximately nine-day PBMC culture with coronavirus spike peptide pools or control peptides (ViraFEST assay). The V and J ends lost 3 bases and 8 bases respectively, with 10 bases between them. Germline CDR1 reads SGHAT; CDR2 reads FQNNGV. CDR3 size: 12 residues. Sequencing of cultured CD4+ T cell DNA used the Oncomine TCR Beta short-read assay. Via MiXCR, TCRdb re-called the PCR reads, giving one row per CDR3 protein. The sample shows about 12,000 distinct CDR3 sequences, 50% to 65% of them seen only once. The chain recombines TRBV11-2 with TRBJ1-2; weak D call: TRBD1 (6 bases). The TCR originated in a human donor who had recovered from COVID-19. The specimen was CD4+ T cells from blood, cultured in vitro. The CDR3 nucleotides are TGTGCCAGCAGCTTCAGGGGTCGCGGCTACACCTTC. This sequence encodes CASSFRGRGYTF.